The rows below give T cell receptor beta chains drawn from one sample of a study of blood T cells in healthy people across ages. MiXCR was run by TCRdb on the 5' RACE reads, yielding one entry per CDR3 protein. The sample contains around 2 million distinct CDR3 sequences, about two fifths of which appear only once. The sequenced sample consisted of blood. The receptors here all came from a human donor in good health. Each CDR3 is given with its conserved first and last residue. The D gene is left open where the match is weak. The size entry is marked missing in some rows and otherwise reads once, few, many or a size class.

j_call v_call d_call clone_size cdr3_nt cdr3_aa
TRBJ1-1 TRBV7-9 - few TGTGCCAGCCTCAGGGGTAGCACTGAAGCTTTCTTT CASLRGSTEAFF
TRBJ2-3 TRBV11-1 - few TGTGCCAGCAGCTTAGAGGGGGTGGCGCAGTATTTT CASSLEGVAQYF
TRBJ2-3 TRBV4-3 TRBD2 - TGCGCCAGCAGCCAAGAGAGCCTAGCGGGAGGGACGCAGTATTTT CASSQESLAGGTQYF
TRBJ1-2 TRBV6-2/TRBV6-3 - - TGTGCCAGCACGAGGGGTAGCGGAAACTATGGCTACACCTTC CASTRGSGNYGYTF
TRBJ2-7 TRBV7-2 - - TGTGCCAGCAGCTTAACTGGCGGGGGCATCAACGAGCAGTACTTC CASSLTGGGINEQYF
TRBJ1-1 TRBV4-1 - - TGCGCCAGCAGATCTTTTGGGGGGCCGACGAACACTGAAGCTTTCTTT CASRSFGGPTNTEAFF
TRBJ2-2 TRBV12-3/TRBV12-4 TRBD1 - TGTGCCAGCAGTGGATACAGGGGGCAAACCGGGGAGCTGTTTTTT CASSGYRGQTGELFF
TRBJ2-7 TRBV14 - many TGTGCCAGCAGCCAAGACGGGATCTCCTACGAGCAGTACTTC CASSQDGISYEQYF
TRBJ2-5 TRBV7-2 TRBD1 - TGTGCCAGCAGCTTAGTGACAGGGATGCAGACCCAGTACTTC CASSLVTGMQTQYF
TRBJ2-3 TRBV20-1 TRBD2 - TGCAGTGCTAGCCCGCCTAGCGGGGGCACAGATACGCAGTATTTT CSASPPSGGTDTQYF
TRBJ2-1 TRBV29-1 - - TGCAGCGGGATCGTGGGTGAGCAGTTCTTC CSGIVGEQFF
TRBJ1-2 TRBV12-3/TRBV12-4 - - TGTGCCAGCAGTTTAACCGGATTAAGGGGAAACTATGGCTACACCTTC CASSLTGLRGNYGYTF
TRBJ2-3 TRBV12-3/TRBV12-4 - - TGTGCCAGCAGTTTAGACAAGACTGAATTTGATACGCAGTATTTT CASSLDKTEFDTQYF
TRBJ2-7 TRBV6-2/TRBV6-3 TRBD1 few TGTGCCGCCCGGGACAGGGGCTATCAAAAGCAGTACTTC CAARDRGYQKQYF
TRBJ2-3 TRBV2 - - TGTGCCAGCAGTTTTAGGGCCACCACAGATACGCAGTATTTT CASSFRATTDTQYF
TRBJ2-7 TRBV5-1 - - TGCGCCAGCAGCGAGGGACCCCCGTCGGGCGAGCAGTACTTC CASSEGPPSGEQYF
TRBJ1-5 TRBV20-1 TRBD1 once TGCAGTGTTACACAGGGGGTCAATCAGCCCCAGCATTTT CSVTQGVNQPQHF
TRBJ1-5 TRBV7-9 - - TGTGTCAGCACCCTATCGGACAATAGCAATCAGCCCCAGCATTTT CVSTLSDNSNQPQHF
TRBJ2-3 TRBV9 TRBD1 few TGTGCCAGCAGCACCCGGACAGGGATGGATACGCAGTATTTT CASSTRTGMDTQYF
TRBJ1-5 TRBV12-3/TRBV12-4 - - TGTGCCAGCAGCCGAGGGATGGAGCAGCCCCAGCATTTT CASSRGMEQPQHF
TRBJ2-1 TRBV5-4 TRBD1 - TGTGCCAGCAGCGGTGGGACAGAAGAGACCCAGTTCTTC CASSGGTEETQFF
TRBJ2-1 TRBV29-1 - few TGCAGCGTTCTCCATGTGGATGGGCAGTTCTTC CSVLHVDGQFF
TRBJ1-5 TRBV7-2 - few TGTGCCAGCAGCTTAGTGGGCATATCGGGGAATCAGCCCCAGCATTTT CASSLVGISGNQPQHF
TRBJ2-7 TRBV7-2 - - TGTGCCAGCAGACTAACAGGGATACACGAGCAGTACTTC CASRLTGIHEQYF
TRBJ2-7 TRBV29-1 TRBD1 - TGCAGCGTTACCGGGACAGATGATTACGAGCAGTACTTC CSVTGTDDYEQYF
TRBJ2-3 TRBV4-3 TRBD1 few TGCGCCAGCAGCCTCCAAAGGGGACAGACAGATACGCAGTATTTT CASSLQRGQTDTQYF
TRBJ1-1 TRBV6-5 TRBD1 - TGTGCCAGCAGTCTGACAGGGACGTGGAGGAACACTGAAGCTTTCTTT CASSLTGTWRNTEAFF
TRBJ2-1 TRBV12-3/TRBV12-4 TRBD1 - TGTGCCAGCAGTTTGACGCAGGGGGCCGGGAATGAGCAGTTCTTC CASSLTQGAGNEQFF
TRBJ2-1 TRBV7-6 TRBD1 - TGTGCCAGCAGCTCCGACAGGGGCAATCTCCATGAGCAGTTCTTC CASSSDRGNLHEQFF
TRBJ1-3 TRBV6-2/TRBV6-3 - - TGTGCCAGCAGATTCGGGACGACTGGAAACACCATATATTTT CASRFGTTGNTIYF
TRBJ2-2 TRBV6-2/TRBV6-3 - - TGTGCCAGCAGCGGACAGCTGAACACCGGGGAGCTGTTTTTT CASSGQLNTGELFF
TRBJ1-2 TRBV29-1 - few TGCAGCGAACGACAGTACCCCAACGATGGCTACACCTTC CSERQYPNDGYTF
TRBJ2-5 TRBV2 TRBD2 - TGTGCCAGCCGGACTAGCGGGGGGCAAGAGGGGACCCAGTACTTC CASRTSGGQEGTQYF
TRBJ2-4 TRBV7-3 TRBD1 few TGTGCCAGCAGCACTCGGGCCGGGACAGCTTTCCACTTC CASSTRAGTAFHF
TRBJ1-4 TRBV9 - few TGTGCCAGCGGTCCAACTGGAACTAATGAAAAACTGTTTTTT CASGPTGTNEKLFF
TRBJ1-2 TRBV9 - few TGTGCCAGCAGCACAAGACCAGGGAGGATAGGTGGCTACACCTTC CASSTRPGRIGGYTF
TRBJ1-1 TRBV12-5 - - TGTGCTAGTGGTTTGAGCGGTACAGTAAGACGGGACACTGAAGCTTTCTTT CASGLSGTVRRDTEAFF
TRBJ2-1 TRBV10-3 TRBD1 few TGTGCCGCCAAGCCCCCGGGACAGGGGACCTACAATGAGCAGTTCTTC CAAKPPGQGTYNEQFF
TRBJ2-7 TRBV7-2 - - TGTGCCAGCAGCTTATCTCCGACGCTAAACGAGCAGTACTTC CASSLSPTLNEQYF
TRBJ2-3 TRBV4-3 - - TGCGCCAGCAGCCGACGACTAGTGGGTGGGCACATAGATACGCAGTATTTT CASSRRLVGGHIDTQYF
TRBJ2-5 TRBV7-2 TRBD2 - TGTGCCAGCAGCTTAGCGGGACTAGCGGAAGAGACCCAGTACTTC CASSLAGLAEETQYF
TRBJ2-6 TRBV10-3 TRBD1 few TGTGCCATCGGCACCGGACAGGGACCCTCTGGGGCCAACGTCCTGACTTTC CAIGTGQGPSGANVLTF
TRBJ1-1 TRBV29-1 - - TGCAGCGTTCAGGTGGGATTCACTGAAGCTTTCTTT CSVQVGFTEAFF
TRBJ1-2 TRBV29-1 - few TGCAGCGTTGGGTCCTCGTACGAAGCAAGTGGCTACACCTTC CSVGSSYEASGYTF
TRBJ2-7 TRBV4-2 TRBD2 - TGTGCCAGCACGCCTTCACCTAGCGGGGCCTACGAGCAGTACTTC CASTPSPSGAYEQYF
TRBJ2-1 TRBV5-4 TRBD1 many TGTGCCAGCAGCTTGGACACAGGGGGAAGAAATGAGCAGTTCTTC CASSLDTGGRNEQFF
TRBJ1-3 TRBV7-2 TRBD1 - TGTGCCAGCAGCTTAGCGCAGACAGGGACCGGAAACACCATATATTTT CASSLAQTGTGNTIYF
TRBJ1-6 TRBV28 - - TGTGCCAGCAGTTTTGGGACGGCCAGCTCCTATAATTCACCCCTCCACTTT CASSFGTASSYNSPLHF
TRBJ2-7 TRBV6-2/TRBV6-3 - few TGTGCCACGGGGAACTACGAGCAGTACTTC CATGNYEQYF
TRBJ1-1 TRBV18 - - TGTGCCAGCTCACCACTAAAGGGGATTTATACTGAAGCTTTCTTT CASSPLKGIYTEAFF
TRBJ2-3 TRBV13 TRBD2 - TGTGCCAGCAGCCCTAGCGGGGAATACACAGATACGCAGTATTTT CASSPSGEYTDTQYF
TRBJ2-1 TRBV5-4 TRBD1 few TGTGCCAGCAGCACCGACAGGGTCGGGCAGTTCTTC CASSTDRVGQFF
TRBJ2-1 TRBV5-1 TRBD2 once TGCGCCAGCAGCTACGAAGCGGGGGGGTCTGACGGTGAGCAGTTCTTC CASSYEAGGSDGEQFF